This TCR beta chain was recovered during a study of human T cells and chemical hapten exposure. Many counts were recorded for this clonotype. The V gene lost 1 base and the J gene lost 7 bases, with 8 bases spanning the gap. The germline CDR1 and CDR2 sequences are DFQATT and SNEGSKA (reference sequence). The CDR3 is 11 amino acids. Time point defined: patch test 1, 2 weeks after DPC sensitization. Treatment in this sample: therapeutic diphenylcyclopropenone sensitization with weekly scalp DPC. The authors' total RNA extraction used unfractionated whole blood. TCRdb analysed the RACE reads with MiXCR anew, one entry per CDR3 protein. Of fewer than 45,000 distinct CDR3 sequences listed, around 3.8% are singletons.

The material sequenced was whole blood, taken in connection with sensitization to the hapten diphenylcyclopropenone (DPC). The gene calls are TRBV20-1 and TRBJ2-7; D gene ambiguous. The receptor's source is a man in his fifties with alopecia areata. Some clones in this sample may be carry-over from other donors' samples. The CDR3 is CSARAMREQYF. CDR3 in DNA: TGCAGTGCTAGAGCGATGAGGGAGCAGTACTTC.